This T cell receptor (beta chain) was retrieved from a study of human T cells and chemical hapten exposure. The time point was: patch test 3, about 24 weeks after DPC sensitization. Treatment in this sample: therapeutic diphenylcyclopropenone sensitization with weekly scalp DPC. This clonotype turned up a few times. A much larger clone differs by one base, so this may be a read error. TCRdb independently ran MiXCR on the RACE reads; one entry per CDR3 protein. The top ten hold 4.5% to 6% of the sample, which has some 74,000 distinct CDR3 sequences, approximately 13% seen once. V lost 3 bases, J lost 3 bases, and 7 bases stayed unmatched. CDR1 KGHDR and CDR2 SFDVKD come from the germline V gene. The CDR3 is 16 amino acids.

This TCR was sampled from a woman between 50 and 59 years old with alopecia areata. Some clones in this sample may be carry-over from other donors' samples. The chain recombines TRBV24-1 with TRBJ2-1, with 7 nucleotides matching TRBD1. Specimen: whole blood, collected in connection with sensitization to the hapten diphenylcyclopropenone (DPC). The CDR3: CATSDARDSYYNEQFF. Here the CDR3 DNA reads TGTGCCACCAGTGATGCCCGGGACAGCTACTACAATGAGCAGTTCTTC.